This TCR beta chain came from a study of Graves' ophthalmopathy and Graves' hyperthyroidism listed by TCRdb under 2018. Turning to the overall study: Peripheral blood was collected at initial diagnosis, before any treatment. The study used signatures of the TCR beta repertoire to tell Graves' ophthalmopathy apart from Graves' hyperthyroidism and to predict which patients would progress to ophthalmopathy. In total, approximately 130 blood samples were TCR-sequenced: roughly 45 ophthalmopathy, 80 or so hyperthyroidism and about 17 hyperthyroidism-to-ophthalmopathy patients. A discovery set of 90 to 100 patients (around 40 ophthalmopathy, 55 to 60 stable hyperthyroidism) was enrolled to explore V-J signatures distinguishing ophthalmopathy from hyperthyroidism. An independent validation cohort was composed of about 20 hyperthyroidism patients and around 16 patients who later progressed from hyperthyroidism to ophthalmopathy. In roughly six hyperthyroidism patients, T-cell repertoires of thyroid tissue and blood were compared. Following sampling, methimazole starting at 30 mg daily was administered to hyperthyroidism patients, and high-dose intravenous methylprednisolone was administered to ophthalmopathy patients. The approximately 97 discovery patients were randomly divided into training and test sets at a 7:3 ratio.

This clonotype was counted many times. No antigen is known for it. No much larger clone is present one base from it, and per-base qualities are unavailable. TCR beta CDR3 regions were amplified from RNA transcripts for repertoire sequencing. HTBI primers and the Qiagen OneStep RT-PCR kit were used in a first-round RT-PCR, which was followed by a second-round multiplex PCR, size selection and purification. The libraries underwent paired-end sequencing with 100 bp reads on an Illumina HiSeq2000. Processing in the source paper ran as follows. SOAPnuke was used to process the reads, throwing out any read that had adapters, had uncalled bases, had a mean Phred below 15, or lacked an exact constant-primer or identifier match. High-quality paired reads were merged with COPE v1.2.5. Clonotypes were defined as unique nucleotide sequences and were aligned to IMGT TRB V, D and J references using MiTCR v1.1. Analysis was restricted to V-J combinations with a frequency above 0.0001, which covered 99.2% of repertoires. For each V-J combination, a TCR clonal expansion and chaos score was defined as F50 clonal expansion divided by the chaos observed in the TCRdist matrix. Welch's t-statistics and random forest were used to reduce features to about a dozen V-J combinations, which were fed into a naive Bayes classifier. The similarity between thyroid and blood repertoires was quantified using the Morisita-Horn index. TCRdb reprocessed the public reads (quality trimming at Q25 with fastp, clone calling with MiXCR) and kept in-frame beta chains. Entries that share a CDR3 protein sequence are merged under the most common genes and DNA. The V and J calls and clone size come from TCRdb's table, not from the authors' own analysis. Recorded for this sample are some 150,000 distinct CDR3 sequences; 30% to 45% of them occurred a single time. The ten top clones hold nearly 9% of the sample.

The ophthalmopathy patients had moderately to severely active disease, with a Clinical Activity Score of 3 or higher, a NOSPECS grade of 4 or higher, and a disease duration of less than 3 months. Patients were excluded if they had other autoimmune diseases, uncontrolled infections, pregnancy or lactation. Diagnosis was based on clinical symptoms, serum thyroxine, TRAb, thyroid ultrasound and orbital computed tomography. Using Ficoll-Paque density gradient centrifugation, PBMCs were isolated from 8.5 to 10 ml of fresh peripheral blood. Trizol reagent was used to extract the total RNA, and its quality was then checked on an Agilent 2100 Bioanalyzer. CDR1 SEHNR and CDR2 FQNEAQ were looked up in the germline V gene (reference sequence). Germline trimming amounts to 3 bases on V and 7 bases on J, with 4 as the count of junction bases outside the gene matches. The CDR3 spans 14 residues, from the cysteine through the phenylalanine. Just CDR3 DNA is preserved here, 42 bases in frame from base 1.

Broader findings and caveats from the paper: Sample size was not predetermined statistically, and investigators were not blinded to group allocation. In cross-validation, the 13-signature model distinguished ophthalmopathy from stable hyperthyroidism with around 90% sensitivity and approximately 81% specificity, while in the test set the corresponding values were about 80% and 75%. Among expanded thyroid clonotypes with frequency above 0.001, most also showed up in blood, which suggests that blood repertoires may reflect the thyroid immune response. In validation, the model predicted ophthalmopathy progression with about 71% sensitivity and 72.22% specificity; more than ten predicted patients were CT-confirmed with GO in a median of approximately 6.5 months.

Here the chain combines TRBV7-9 and TRBJ2-2; 8 middle bases align to TRBD2. This TCR was sampled from a man aged 25 to 40 with Graves' ophthalmopathy. Donor details come from another sample of the same person, matched by shared clones. Material for sequencing was peripheral blood. The bases are TGTGCCAGCAGCTTGGGGACTAGGCTCGGGGAGCTGTTTTTT. This gives the protein CASSLGTRLGELFF.